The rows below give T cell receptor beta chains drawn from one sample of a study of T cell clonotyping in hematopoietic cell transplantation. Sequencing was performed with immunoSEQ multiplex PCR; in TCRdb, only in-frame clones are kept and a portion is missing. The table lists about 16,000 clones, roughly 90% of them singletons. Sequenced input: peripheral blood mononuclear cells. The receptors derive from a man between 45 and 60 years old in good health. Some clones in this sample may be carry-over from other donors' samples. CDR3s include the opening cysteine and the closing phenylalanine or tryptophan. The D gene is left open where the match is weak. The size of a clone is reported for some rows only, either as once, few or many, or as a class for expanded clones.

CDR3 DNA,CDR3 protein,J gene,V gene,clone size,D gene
TGTGCCAGCAGTTTAAGTTCAGGGCTTAATGAGCAGTTCTTC,CASSLSSGLNEQFF,TRBJ2-1,TRBV27,few,-
TGTGCCAGCAGCTCGGGACTAGCGGGCACCGCTAGCGAGCAGTACTTC,CASSSGLAGTASEQYF,TRBJ2-7,TRBV7-6,once,TRBD2
TGTGCCAGCAGCTTGGGGATGACAGGGAATTCACCCCTCCACTTT,CASSLGMTGNSPLHF,TRBJ1-6,TRBV5-4,-,TRBD1
TGTGCCACCGCCGGGACAGAGTACGAGCAGTACTTC,CATAGTEYEQYF,TRBJ2-7,TRBV6-5,-,TRBD1
TGTGCCAGCAGCTTCGTCATGGGCTACACCTTC,CASSFVMGYTF,TRBJ1-2,TRBV7-2,-,-
TGTGCCAGCACAAGCCAGCCGGGACTGAATGAGCAGTTCTTC,CASTSQPGLNEQFF,TRBJ2-1,TRBV28,-,-
TGTGCCAGCAGTGACAGGGGTGGCTCACCCCTCCACTTT,CASSDRGGSPLHF,TRBJ1-6,TRBV28,-,TRBD1
TGCGCCAGCAGCCAAGCATCGGGGGGCAGGCAGCCCCAGCATTTT,CASSQASGGRQPQHF,TRBJ1-5,TRBV4-1,-,-
TGCGCCAGCAGCTCCACTAGCGGGGGGACCAACAATGAGCAGTTCTTC,CASSSTSGGTNNEQFF,TRBJ2-1,TRBV5-1,-,TRBD2
TGTGCCAGCAGTTTATGGGGCAGGGGGCAACACACAGATACGCAGTATTTT,CASSLWGRGQHTDTQYF,TRBJ2-3,TRBV28,-,TRBD1
TGTGCCAGTAGTCTCGGGCAGGGAAATAGCAATCAGCCCCAGCATTTT,CASSLGQGNSNQPQHF,TRBJ1-5,TRBV19,-,-
TGTGCCAGCAGTTTATTGGGACAGGGGAGTGAAGCTTTCTTT,CASSLLGQGSEAFF,TRBJ1-1,TRBV28,-,TRBD1
TGTGCCAGCAGCTTGGTAGGGGGACTAGCGGGGGACACAGATACGCAGTATTTT,CASSLVGGLAGDTDTQYF,TRBJ2-3,TRBV5-4,-,TRBD2
TGCGCCAGCGCAGGGGAAGATGATGAAAAACTGTTTTTT,CASAGEDDEKLFF,TRBJ1-4,TRBV4-1,-,-
TGTGCCAGCAGCAGAGATCACCAGAACACTGAAGCTTTCTTT,CASSRDHQNTEAFF,TRBJ1-1,TRBV11-2,-,-
TGTGCCAGCAGCGTCATGGCGTCCTATAGCACAGATACGCAGTATTTT,CASSVMASYSTDTQYF,TRBJ2-3,TRBV9,once,-
TGTGCCAGTGGACCGTTGCGGGGGGGGACCACTGAAGCTTTCTTT,CASGPLRGGTTEAFF,TRBJ1-1,TRBV25-1,-,-
TGTGCCACCGCACAGGGGACTAACTATGGCTACACCTTC,CATAQGTNYGYTF,TRBJ1-2,TRBV11-3,-,TRBD1
TGTGCCAGCAGCTTGGGGTCGCTAGCGGGGGCCCAAGAGACCCAGTACTTC,CASSLGSLAGAQETQYF,TRBJ2-5,TRBV5-4,-,TRBD2
TGCAGCGTTGAATCAGGCCCGGAGTATGGCGGCTACACCTTC,CSVESGPEYGGYTF,TRBJ1-2,TRBV29-1,once,-
TGTGCCTGGGCCGGGACTTCCCATCAGCCCCAGCATTTT,CAWAGTSHQPQHF,TRBJ1-5,TRBV30,once,-